Listed below are T cell receptor beta chains from one sample, sequenced in a study of response to subunit inactivated influenza vaccine. TCRdb reprocessed the RT-PCR reads with MiXCR, giving one entry per CDR3 protein. The sample has roughly 500,000 distinct CDR3 sequences; approximately 16% are singletons. Material: CD4+ T cells sorted from PBMCs, obtained roughly 24 months after vaccination. These receptors came from a man aged 45 to 70 who received an inactivated influenza vaccine. Each CDR3 is given without its conserved first and last residue.

j_call,v_call,cdr3_aa
TRBJ1-5,TRBV5-1,ASSLDGGYSNQPQH
TRBJ2-3,TRBV27,ASSTGTAGSDTQY
TRBJ2-7,TRBV20-1,SASGRLPYEQY
TRBJ1-5,TRBV18,ASSPGTDRNQPQH
TRBJ1-6,TRBV7-2,ASRYDRQSNSPLH
TRBJ1-3,TRBV7-2,ASSLAADTIY
TRBJ2-5,TRBV7-8,ASSSRTKQETQY
TRBJ2-7,TRBV9,ASSVEGQGTDEQY
TRBJ2-5,TRBV5-1,ASSLAGSQETQY
TRBJ1-2,TRBV5-6,ASSPGVGGYT
TRBJ2-1,TRBV5-8,ASRWGDHSYNEQF
TRBJ2-3,TRBV27,ASSSVQGADTQY
TRBJ2-5,TRBV4-1,ASSQELFSETQY
TRBJ2-7,TRBV20-1,SARRLAPLSYEQY
TRBJ2-2,TRBV14,ASSQAERTPGELF
TRBJ2-2,TRBV5-1,ASSSRTGGPGELF
TRBJ2-1,TRBV12-3/TRBV12-4,ASRASRQF
TRBJ1-4,TRBV12-3/TRBV12-4,ASHSTSGREKLF
TRBJ1-5,TRBV5-6,ASSFVGSNQPQH
TRBJ2-3,TRBV7-3,ASSPGSGTDTQY
TRBJ2-4,TRBV29-1,SVEAQSGFQY
TRBJ1-2,TRBV12-3/TRBV12-4,ASSPNVMSYGYT
TRBJ2-1,TRBV18,ASSPPGGKSYNEQF
TRBJ2-4,TRBV5-1,ASSLGGDKNIQY
TRBJ2-1,TRBV3-1,ASRSASAQGVNEQF
TRBJ2-5,TRBV12-3/TRBV12-4,ASSSDYRETQY
TRBJ2-2,TRBV20-1,SAQGQSNTGELF
TRBJ2-5,TRBV29-1,SEVSSGSGETQY
TRBJ2-1,TRBV24-1,ATSDPLPSSGPTNEQF
TRBJ1-2,TRBV9,ASSVGDRGNYGYT
TRBJ1-6,TRBV10-3,ATAGTGGNSPLH
TRBJ2-7,TRBV6-2/TRBV6-3,ASSYGTRYEQY
TRBJ2-1,TRBV20-1,SARAPSGAYNEQF
TRBJ2-7,TRBV20-1,SAETRDSYEQY
TRBJ2-1,TRBV5-1,ASSERLGGPNEQF
TRBJ2-2,TRBV12-3/TRBV12-4,ASSIWTNTGELF
TRBJ2-2,TRBV12-3/TRBV12-4,ASRRELADTGELF
TRBJ2-1,TRBV5-1,ASSLVGQGNNEQF
TRBJ2-5,TRBV7-2,ASSAAGAGAQETQY
TRBJ2-3,TRBV19,ASSTGQGMADTQY
TRBJ2-1,TRBV3-1,ASSQGLPNEQF
TRBJ1-2,TRBV12-3/TRBV12-4,ASSAKYGYT
TRBJ2-5,TRBV10-3,AISAGSRETQY
TRBJ1-4,TRBV28,ASSRPEKLF
TRBJ1-4,TRBV10-3,AISERKTTNEKLF
TRBJ1-2,TRBV29-1,SVRTGYNGYT
TRBJ1-5,TRBV20-1,SARGSYNQPQH
TRBJ2-5,TRBV20-1,SASPVLLETQY
TRBJ1-6,TRBV4-1,ASSRQDRGNSPLH
TRBJ2-3,TRBV24-1,ATSDTGTSDTQY
TRBJ2-1,TRBV20-1,SARDIAGGDEQF
TRBJ2-1,TRBV14,ASSRGSRYEQF
TRBJ2-7,TRBV10-2,ASRRGIGGQGSYEQY
TRBJ2-5,TRBV7-9,ASSLTDQETQY
TRBJ2-5,TRBV5-1,ASSYRTSGQETQY
TRBJ1-1,TRBV5-5,ASSGLQGNTEAF
TRBJ2-7,TRBV19,ASSMSGTNYEQY
TRBJ1-2,TRBV10-2,ASSEAQGHGYT
TRBJ1-6,TRBV7-2,ASSLVGQGTSPLH